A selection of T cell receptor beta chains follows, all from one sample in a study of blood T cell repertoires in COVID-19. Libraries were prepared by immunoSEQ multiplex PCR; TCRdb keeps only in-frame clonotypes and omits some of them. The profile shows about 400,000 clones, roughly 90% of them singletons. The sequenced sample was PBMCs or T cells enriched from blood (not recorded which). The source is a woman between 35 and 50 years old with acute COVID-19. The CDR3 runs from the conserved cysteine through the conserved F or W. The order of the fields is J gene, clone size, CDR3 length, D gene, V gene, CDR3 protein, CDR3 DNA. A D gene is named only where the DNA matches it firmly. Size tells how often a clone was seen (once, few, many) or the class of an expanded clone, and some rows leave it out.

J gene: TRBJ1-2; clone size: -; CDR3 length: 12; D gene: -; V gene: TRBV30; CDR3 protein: CAWSFWGDGYTF; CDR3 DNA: TGTGCCTGGAGCTTTTGGGGCGATGGCTACACCTTC
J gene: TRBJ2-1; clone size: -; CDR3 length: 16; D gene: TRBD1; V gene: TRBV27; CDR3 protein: CASSLRPGQGAHEQFF; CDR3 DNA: TGTGCCAGCAGTCTAAGACCGGGACAGGGAGCGCATGAGCAGTTCTTC
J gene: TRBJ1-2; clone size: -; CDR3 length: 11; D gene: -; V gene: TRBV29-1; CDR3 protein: CSVEGGNGYTF; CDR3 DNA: TGCAGCGTTGAGGGGGGTAATGGCTACACCTTC
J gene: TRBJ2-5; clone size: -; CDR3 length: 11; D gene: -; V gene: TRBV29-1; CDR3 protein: CSVGRQETQYF; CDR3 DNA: TGCAGCGTTGGGCGGCAAGAGACCCAGTACTTC
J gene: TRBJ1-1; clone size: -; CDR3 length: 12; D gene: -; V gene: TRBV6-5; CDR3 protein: CASSTLNTEAFF; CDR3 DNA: TGTGCCAGCAGCACACTGAACACTGAAGCTTTCTTT
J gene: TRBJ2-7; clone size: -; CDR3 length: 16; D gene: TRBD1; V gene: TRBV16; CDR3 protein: CASSQFITGVSYEQYF; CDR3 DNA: TGTGCCAGCAGCCAATTCATAACAGGGGTCTCCTACGAGCAGTACTTC
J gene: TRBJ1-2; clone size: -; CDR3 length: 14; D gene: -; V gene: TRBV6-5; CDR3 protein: CASRTGGTDYGYTF; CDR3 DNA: TGTGCCAGCAGAACGGGGGGCACGGACTATGGCTACACCTTC
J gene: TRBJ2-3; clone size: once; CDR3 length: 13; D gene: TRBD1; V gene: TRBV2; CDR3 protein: CVSPGQDLDTQYF; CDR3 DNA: TGTGTGAGCCCGGGACAGGATTTAGATACGCAGTATTTT
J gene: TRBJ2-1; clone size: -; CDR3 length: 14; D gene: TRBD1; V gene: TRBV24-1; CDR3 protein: CATSDTTGVGEQFF; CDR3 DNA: TGTGCCACCAGTGATACAACAGGGGTTGGTGAGCAGTTCTTC
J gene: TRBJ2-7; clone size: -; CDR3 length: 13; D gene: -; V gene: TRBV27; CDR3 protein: CASSLHSPYEQYF; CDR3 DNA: TGTGCCAGCAGTTTACACAGTCCCTACGAGCAGTACTTC
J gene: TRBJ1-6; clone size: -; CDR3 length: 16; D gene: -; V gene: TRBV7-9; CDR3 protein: CASSPIASPHNSPLHF; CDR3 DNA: TGTGCCAGCAGCCCGATCGCGAGCCCGCATAATTCACCCCTCCACTTT
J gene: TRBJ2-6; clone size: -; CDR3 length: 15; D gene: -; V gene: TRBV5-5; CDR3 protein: CASSLSVTGANVLTF; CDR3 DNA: TGTGCCAGCAGCTTGTCAGTAACTGGGGCCAACGTCCTGACTTTC
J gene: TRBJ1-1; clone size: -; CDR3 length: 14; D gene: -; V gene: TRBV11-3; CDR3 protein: CASSDTGKSTEAFF; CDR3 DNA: TGTGCCAGCAGCGACACAGGGAAGAGCACTGAAGCTTTCTTT
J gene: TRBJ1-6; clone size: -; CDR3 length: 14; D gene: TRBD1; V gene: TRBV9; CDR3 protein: CASSVTGDNSPLHF; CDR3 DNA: TGTGCCAGCAGCGTTACAGGGGATAATTCACCCCTCCACTTT
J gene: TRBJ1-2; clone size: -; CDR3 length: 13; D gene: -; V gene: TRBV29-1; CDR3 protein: CSVDVGGSYGYTF; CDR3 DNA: TGCAGCGTTGACGTGGGAGGGAGCTATGGCTACACCTTC
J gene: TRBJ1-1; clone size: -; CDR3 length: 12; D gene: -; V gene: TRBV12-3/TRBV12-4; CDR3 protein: CASSFRETEAFF; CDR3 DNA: TGTGCCAGCAGTTTTAGGGAGACTGAAGCTTTCTTT